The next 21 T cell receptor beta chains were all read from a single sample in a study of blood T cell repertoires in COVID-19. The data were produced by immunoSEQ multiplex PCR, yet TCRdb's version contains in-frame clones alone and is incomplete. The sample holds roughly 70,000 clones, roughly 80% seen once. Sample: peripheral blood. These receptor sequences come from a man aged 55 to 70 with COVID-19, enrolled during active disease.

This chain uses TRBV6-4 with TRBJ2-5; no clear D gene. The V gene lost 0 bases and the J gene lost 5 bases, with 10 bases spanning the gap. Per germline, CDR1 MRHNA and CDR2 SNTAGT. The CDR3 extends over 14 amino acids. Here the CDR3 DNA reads TGTGCCAGCAGTGACTCGGTGCAGTGGGAGACCCAGTACTTC. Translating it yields CASSDSVQWETQYF.

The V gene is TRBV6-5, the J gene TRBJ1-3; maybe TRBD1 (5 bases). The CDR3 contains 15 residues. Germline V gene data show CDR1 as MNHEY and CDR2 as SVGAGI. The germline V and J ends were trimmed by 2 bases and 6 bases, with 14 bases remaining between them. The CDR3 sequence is CASSYDGGWENTIYF. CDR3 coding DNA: TGTGCCAGCAGTTACGACGGGGGTTGGGAAAACACCATATATTTT.

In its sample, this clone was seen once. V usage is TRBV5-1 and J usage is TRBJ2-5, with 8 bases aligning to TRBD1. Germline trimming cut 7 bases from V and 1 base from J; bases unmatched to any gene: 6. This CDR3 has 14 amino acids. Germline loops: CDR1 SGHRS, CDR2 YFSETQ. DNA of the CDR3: TGCGCCAGCCGATCAGGGGGCGGCCAAGAGACCCAGTACTTC. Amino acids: CASRSGGGQETQYF.

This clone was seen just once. The CDR3 DNA reads TGTGCCAGCACCTCAAAACCCCCCGGGACTAGCGGCTACGAGCAGTACTTC. Translating gives CASTSKPPGTSGYEQYF. The chain employs TRBV7-6 and TRBJ2-7; TRBD2 aligns across 11 bases. V lost 7 bases and J lost 3; bases outside the gene matches: 14. CDR3 length: 17 amino acids. Germline V CDR1 and CDR2: SGHVS, FNYEAQ.

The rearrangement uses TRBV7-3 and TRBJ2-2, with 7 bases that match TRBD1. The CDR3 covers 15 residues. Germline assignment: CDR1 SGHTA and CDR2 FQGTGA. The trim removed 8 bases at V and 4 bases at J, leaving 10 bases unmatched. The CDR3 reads CASGRPGQTTGELFF. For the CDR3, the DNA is TGTGCCAGCGGTAGACCGGGACAGACCACCGGGGAGCTGTTTTTT. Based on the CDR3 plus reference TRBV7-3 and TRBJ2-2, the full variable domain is GAGVSQTPSNKVTEKGKYVELRCDPISGHTALYWYRQSLGQGPEFLIYFQGTGAADDSGLPNDRFFAVRPEGSVSTLKIQRTERGDSAVYLCASGRPGQTTGELFFGEGSRLTVL.

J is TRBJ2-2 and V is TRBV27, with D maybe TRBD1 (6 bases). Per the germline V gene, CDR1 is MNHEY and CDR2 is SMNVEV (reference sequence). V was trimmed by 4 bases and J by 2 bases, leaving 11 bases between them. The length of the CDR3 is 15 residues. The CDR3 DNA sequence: TGTGCCAGCAGTTCATGGACAGTCAACACCGGGGAGCTGTTTTTT. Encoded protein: CASSSWTVNTGELFF.

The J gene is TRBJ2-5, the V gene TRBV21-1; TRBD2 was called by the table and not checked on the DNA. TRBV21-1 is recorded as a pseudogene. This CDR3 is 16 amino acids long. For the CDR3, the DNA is TGTGCCAGCAGCAAAGAAGGGGAGGGTAAGGTAGAGACCCAGTACTTC. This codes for CASSKEGEGKVETQYF.

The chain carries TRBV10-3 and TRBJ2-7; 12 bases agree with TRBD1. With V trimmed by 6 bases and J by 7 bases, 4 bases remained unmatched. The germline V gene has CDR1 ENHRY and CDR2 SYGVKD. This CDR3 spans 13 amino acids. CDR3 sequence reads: CAIRGQGAQEQYF. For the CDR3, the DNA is TGTGCCATCAGGGGACAGGGGGCGCAAGAGCAGTACTTC.

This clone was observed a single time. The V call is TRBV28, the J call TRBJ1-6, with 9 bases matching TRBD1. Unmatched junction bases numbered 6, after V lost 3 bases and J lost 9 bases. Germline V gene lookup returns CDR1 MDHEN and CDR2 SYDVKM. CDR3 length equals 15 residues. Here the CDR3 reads CASSFRTGGRSPLHF. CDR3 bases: TGTGCCAGCAGTTTCCGAACAGGGGGCCGTTCACCCCTCCACTTT. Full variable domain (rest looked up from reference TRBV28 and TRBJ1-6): DVKVTQSSRYLVKRTGEKVFLECVQDMDHENMFWYRQDPGLGLRLIYFSYDVKMKEKGDIPEGYSVSREKKERFSLILESASTNQTSMYLCASSFRTGGRSPLHFGNGTRLTVT.

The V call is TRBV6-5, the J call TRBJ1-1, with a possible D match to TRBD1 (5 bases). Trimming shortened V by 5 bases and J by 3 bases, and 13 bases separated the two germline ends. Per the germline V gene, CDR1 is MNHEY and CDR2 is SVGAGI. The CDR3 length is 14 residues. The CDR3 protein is CASSRLAGDTEAFF. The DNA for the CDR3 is TGTGCCAGCAGTCGCTTAGCGGGGGACACTGAAGCTTTCTTT.

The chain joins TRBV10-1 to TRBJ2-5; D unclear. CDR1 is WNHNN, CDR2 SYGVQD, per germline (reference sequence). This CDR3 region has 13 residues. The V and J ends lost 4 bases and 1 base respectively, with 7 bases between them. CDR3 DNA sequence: TGCGCCAGCAGTGGCGGTTTCCAAGAGACCCAGTACTTC. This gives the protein CASSGGFQETQYF.

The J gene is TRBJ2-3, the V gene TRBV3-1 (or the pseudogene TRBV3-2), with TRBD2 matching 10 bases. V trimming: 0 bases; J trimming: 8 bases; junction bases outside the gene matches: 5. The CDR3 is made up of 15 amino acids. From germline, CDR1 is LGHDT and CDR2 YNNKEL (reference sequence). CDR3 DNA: TGTGCCAGCAGCCAAGATGGGTCTAGCGGGGGTACGCAGTATTTT. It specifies CASSQDGSSGGTQYF.

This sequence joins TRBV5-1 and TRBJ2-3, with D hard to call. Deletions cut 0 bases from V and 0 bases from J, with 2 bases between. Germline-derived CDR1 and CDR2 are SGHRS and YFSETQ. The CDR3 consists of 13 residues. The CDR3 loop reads CASSLASTDTQYF. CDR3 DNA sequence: TGCGCCAGCAGCTTGGCAAGCACAGATACGCAGTATTTT. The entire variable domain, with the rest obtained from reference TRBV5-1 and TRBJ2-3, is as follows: KAGVTQTPRYLIKTRGQQVTLSCSPISGHRSVSWYQQTPGQGLQFLFEYFSETQRNKGNFPGRFSGRQFSNSRSEMNVSTLELGDSALYLCASSLASTDTQYFGPGTRLTVL.

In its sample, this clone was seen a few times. The CDR3 loop is CASIDRVVTGELFF. The CDR3, as DNA: TGTGCCAGCATCGACAGGGTAGTCACCGGGGAGCTGTTTTTT. V is TRBV21-1 and J is TRBJ2-2; the table gives TRBD1 as D, unverified against the DNA. TRBV21-1 is a listed pseudogene. The CDR3 consists of 14 residues.

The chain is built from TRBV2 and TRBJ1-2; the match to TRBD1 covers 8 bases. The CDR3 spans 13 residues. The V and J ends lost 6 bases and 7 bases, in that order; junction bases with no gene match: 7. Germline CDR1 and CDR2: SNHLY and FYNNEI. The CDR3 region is CASREQGAGGYTF. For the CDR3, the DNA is TGTGCCAGCAGGGAGCAGGGGGCTGGTGGCTACACCTTC.

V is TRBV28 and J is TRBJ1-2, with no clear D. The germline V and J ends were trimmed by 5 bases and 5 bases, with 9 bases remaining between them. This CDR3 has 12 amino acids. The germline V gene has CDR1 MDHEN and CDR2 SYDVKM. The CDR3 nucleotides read TGTGCCAGCAGTCGGGTATCTTATGGCTACACCTTC. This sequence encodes CASSRVSYGYTF.

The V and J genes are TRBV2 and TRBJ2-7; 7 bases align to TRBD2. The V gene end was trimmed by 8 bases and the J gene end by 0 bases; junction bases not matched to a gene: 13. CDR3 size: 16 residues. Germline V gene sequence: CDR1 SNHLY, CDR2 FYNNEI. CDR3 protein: CASGTGSGIYSYEQYF. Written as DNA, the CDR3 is TGTGCCAGCGGGACGGGCAGCGGGATATACTCCTACGAGCAGTACTTC. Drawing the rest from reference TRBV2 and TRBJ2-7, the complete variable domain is EPEVTQTPSHQVTQMGQEVILRCVPISNHLYFYWYRQILGQKVEFLVSFYNNEISEKSEIFDDQFSVERPDGSNFTLKIRSTKLEDSAMYFCASGTGSGIYSYEQYFGPGTRLTVT.

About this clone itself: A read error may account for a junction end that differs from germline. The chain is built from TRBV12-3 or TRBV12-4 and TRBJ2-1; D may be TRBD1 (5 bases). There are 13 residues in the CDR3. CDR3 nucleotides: TGTGCCAGCAGTCTAAACCAGGGAACCGAAAGACTCTTC. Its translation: CASSLNQGTERLF.

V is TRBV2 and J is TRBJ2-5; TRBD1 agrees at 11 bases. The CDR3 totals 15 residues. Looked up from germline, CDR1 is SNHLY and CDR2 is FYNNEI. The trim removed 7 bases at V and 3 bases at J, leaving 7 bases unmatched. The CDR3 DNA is TGTGCCAGCACCCTTGAGGGACAGGGGGAAGAGACCCAGTACTTC. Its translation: CASTLEGQGEETQYF.

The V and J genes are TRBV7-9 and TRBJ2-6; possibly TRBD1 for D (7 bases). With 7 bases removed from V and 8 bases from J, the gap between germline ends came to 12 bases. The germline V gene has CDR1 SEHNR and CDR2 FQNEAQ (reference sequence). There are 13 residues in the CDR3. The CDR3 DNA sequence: TGTGCCAGCACCCCAGGGGGGTCCAACGTCCTGACTTTC. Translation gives CASTPGGSNVLTF.

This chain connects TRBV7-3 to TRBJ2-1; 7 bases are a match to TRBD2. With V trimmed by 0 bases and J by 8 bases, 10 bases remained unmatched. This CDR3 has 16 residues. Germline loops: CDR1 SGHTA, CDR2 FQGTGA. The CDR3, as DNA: TGTGCCAGCAGCTTAACTGGGGGGGTTTTAGCGGATGAGCAGTTCTTC. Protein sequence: CASSLTGGVLADEQFF. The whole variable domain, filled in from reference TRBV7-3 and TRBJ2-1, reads GAGVSQTPSNKVTEKGKYVELRCDPISGHTALYWYRQSLGQGPEFLIYFQGTGAADDSGLPNDRFFAVRPEGSVSTLKIQRTERGDSAVYLCASSLTGGVLADEQFFGPGTRLTVL.